This T cell receptor beta chain was recovered during a study of T-cell reconstitution after alpha-beta-depleted transplantation in children. The study's findings and limits: T-cell numbers and diversity one year post-transplant derived largely from freshly generated T cells. Surviving recipient T cells and thymic progenitors accounted for the high day-60 TCRbeta diversity observed in some patients. The study reportedly traced alpha-beta T cells about two months after transplant to several hundred expanded graft clones.

For this clonotype: No antigen is known for it.

From germline, CDR1 is SGHRS and CDR2 YFSETQ. The CDR3 extends over 16 amino acids. Trimming removed 1 base from V and 0 bases from J, with 12 bases in between. As it was prepared, the TCRbeta library received unique molecular identifiers. TCRdb itself ran the PCR reads through MiXCR, one entry per CDR3 protein. The data show around 370,000 distinct CDR3 sequences, about 16% seen once. The TCR was taken from a male patient aged 2-10 years who had a stem cell transplant for acute lymphoblastic leukemia, so the T cells may come from the graft donor. The chain couples TRBV5-1 to TRBJ2-3; D is perhaps TRBD2 (6 bases). Specimen: PBMCs, mostly from graft donor cells, collected 360 days after TCRalphabeta/CD19-depleted stem cell transplant. The CDR3 DNA sequence: TGCGCCAGCAGCTTGTTCGCCGGGACTAGCACAGATACGCAGTATTTT. Protein sequence: CASSLFAGTSTDTQYF.